This entry lists 29 T cell receptor beta chains sequenced from one sample in a study of circulating CD8 cells and anti-PD-1 response in melanoma. Using roughly 15 ng of total RNA, TCR libraries were made with the QIAseq Immune Repertoire TCR panel. TCRdb reprocessed the reads via MiXCR and lists one record per CDR3 protein. The sample lists about 470 distinct CDR3 sequences; 7.8% were seen once. Live CD3+CD8+TCRalphabeta+ cells were sorted into four subsets by PD-1 and/or TIGIT. Sequenced here: CD8+ T cells from PBMCs, sampled at baseline or after one month of anti-PD-1 therapy (not recorded which). All receptors derive from a human donor with melanoma.

This chain links TRBV18 with TRBJ1-5; 7 bases are shared with TRBD1. CDR1 KGHSH and CDR2 LQKENI come from the germline V gene. The CDR3 is 18 residues long. Trimming removed 1 base from V and 7 bases from J; junction bases left unmatched: 16. This CDR3 reads CASSPHGISDRADQPQHF. The CDR3, as DNA: TGTGCCAGCTCACCACACGGGATCTCTGACAGGGCCGACCAGCCCCAGCATTTT.

By sample fraction, this clonotype is large. The chain has TRBV9 and TRBJ2-1; the match to TRBD2 covers 12 bases. V lost 4 bases and J lost 6; bases outside the gene matches: 8. The CDR3 has 16 amino acids. Germline loops: CDR1 SGDLS, CDR2 YYNGEE. The CDR3 spells CASSSRTSGVRNEQFF. In DNA, the CDR3 is TGTGCCAGCAGCTCCAGGACTAGCGGGGTCCGCAATGAGCAGTTCTTC.

This clonotype ranks as medium-sized (0.01 to 0.1%). The chain carries TRBV5-6 and TRBJ1-5; D is undetermined. This CDR3 is 14 amino acids long. The germline CDR1 and CDR2 sequences are SGHDT and YYEEEE. V was pared by 0 bases and J by 5 bases, with 9 bases between. The CDR3 reads CASSLGRDDQPQHF. CDR3 nucleotide sequence: TGTGCCAGCAGCTTGGGTAGGGATGATCAGCCCCAGCATTTT.

Turning to this clonotype: One junction end does not reproduce the germline sequence, and a read error may be involved. The V call is TRBV2, the J call TRBJ2-2, with TRBD1 matching over 7 bases. This CDR3 has 17 amino acids. Per the germline V gene, CDR1 is SNHLY and CDR2 is FYNNEI. The CDR3 sequence: CASSDPTGELGTGELLF. CDR3 DNA sequence: TGTGCCAGCAGTGACCCTACAGGGGAATTGGGCACCGGGGAGCTGCTTTTT.

This clonotype is categorized as medium-sized (0.01 to 0.1%). The chain uses TRBV11-2 and TRBJ2-7; unclear D gene. The CDR3 sequence is 15 residues long. Germline V CDR1 and CDR2: SGHAT, FQNNGV. The V gene lost 4 bases and the J gene lost 4 bases, with 17 bases spanning the gap. Here the CDR3 reads CASSSTLNIPYEQYF. CDR3 coding DNA: TGTGCCAGCAGCTCGACCCTCAACATCCCTTACGAGCAGTACTTC.

The table lists this clonotype with a few counts. The rearrangement links TRBV30 to TRBJ1-1; the D gene is possibly TRBD1 (5 bases). The germline gives CDR1 GTSNPN, CDR2 SVGIG (reference sequence). The CDR3 spans 12 residues. Trimming removed 2 bases from V and 2 bases from J, with 6 bases in between. The CDR3 here is CAWSQGNTEAFF. In DNA, the CDR3 is TGTGCCTGGAGTCAGGGAAACACTGAAGCTTTCTTT.

Sample share makes this clonotype medium-sized. J is TRBJ2-1 and V is TRBV7-2; the D is unclear. Germline V gives CDR1 SGHTA, CDR2 FQGNSA. This CDR3 has 14 residues. Trimming removed 2 bases at V and 4 bases at J, with 9 bases between. CDR3 sequence reads: CASSLSPRYNEQFF. CDR3 DNA sequence: TGTGCCAGCAGCTTAAGCCCGAGGTACAATGAGCAGTTCTTC.

This clonotype is termed medium-sized. The chain uses TRBV9 and TRBJ2-7; D possibly corresponds to TRBD2 (7 bases). The germline V and J ends were trimmed by 6 bases and 5 bases, with 18 bases remaining between them. CDR3 length: 14 residues. The germline CDR1 and CDR2 sequences are SGDLS and YYNGEE. The CDR3 nucleotides are TGTGCCAGCAACACGAACGGGGGGCTTCACGAGCAGTACTTC. It encodes CASNTNGGLHEQYF.

This clonotype is deemed medium-sized. The chain employs TRBV4-3 and TRBJ2-5; D is uncertain. Germline V gene data show CDR1 as LGHNA and CDR2 as YSLEER. The CDR3 is 15 amino acids. V dropped 0 bases and J dropped 5 bases, with 13 bases sitting between them. The CDR3 coding sequence is TGCGCCAGCAGCCAAGATCGCCTATTTATGGAGACCCAGTACTTC. As protein: CASSQDRLFMETQYF.

This clonotype is judged medium-sized. The chain combines TRBV27 with TRBJ2-7; D is ambiguous. There are 11 residues in the CDR3. Germline V lookup: CDR1 MNHEY, CDR2 SMNVEV (reference sequence). V shed 2 bases and J shed 3 bases, with 2 bases lying between them. CDR3 residues: CASSLIYEQYF. The CDR3 nucleotides are TGTGCCAGCAGTTTAATCTACGAGCAGTACTTC.

The genes are TRBV21-1 and TRBJ2-7; TRBD2, the table's D call, lacks a check against the DNA. TRBV21-1 is a listed pseudogene. The CDR3 covers 15 residues. CDR3 DNA sequence: TGTGCCAGCAGCACAGCGCCTAGCGGGGGATACGAGCAGTACTTC. As protein: CASSTAPSGGYEQYF.

Judged by abundance, this clonotype is medium-sized. The J gene is TRBJ2-1, the V gene TRBV10-3; perhaps TRBD1 as D (5 bases). The germline V gene encodes CDR1 ENHRY and CDR2 SYGVKD. Between the trimmed V and J ends, which lost 3 bases and 6 bases, there was a span of 6 bases. The CDR3 spans 12 residues. The CDR3 loop is CAISEDSNEQFF. The CDR3 DNA follows: TGTGCCATCAGTGAAGACAGCAATGAGCAGTTCTTC.

Notes on this clonotype: Its ends do not fully match the called genes, so a read error is possible. The chain carries TRBV7-2 and TRBJ1-2; 8 nucleotides line up with TRBD1. The CDR3 totals 12 residues. Germline-derived CDR1 and CDR2 are SGHTA and FQGNSA. The CDR3 nucleotides read TGTGCCAGCAGCCTTACAGGGGGTGGCGACACCTTC. This encodes CASSLTGGGDTF. The full variable domain, in which reference TRBV7-2 and TRBJ1-2 provide the parts outside the CDR3, is GAGVSQSPSNKVTEKGKDVELRCDPISGHTALYWYRQSLGQGLEFLIYFQGNSAPDKSGLPSDRFSAERTGGSVSTLTIQRTQQEDSAVYLCASSLTGGGDTFGSGTRLTVV.

This clonotype was seen a few times. The chain couples TRBV7-9 to TRBJ2-1; no clear D. The V end was cut by 2 bases, the J end by 8 bases, with 13 bases between. The CDR3 is 14 residues long. Germline values: CDR1 SEHNR, CDR2 FQNEAQ (reference sequence). The CDR3 here is CASSLSRWVDEQFF. The CDR3 DNA sequence: TGTGCCAGCAGCTTAAGTAGGTGGGTGGATGAGCAGTTCTTC.

The chain combines TRBV19 with TRBJ1-2; D uncertain. The CDR3 consists of 12 residues. Trimming pared 3 bases from V and 4 bases from J, leaving 6 bases between. Looked up from germline, CDR1 is LNHDA and CDR2 is SQIVND (reference sequence). CDR3 coding DNA: TGTGCCAGTAGTATCCCTGCCTATGGCTACACCTTC. This translates into CASSIPAYGYTF.

This clonotype is judged medium-sized. The gene calls are TRBV19 and TRBJ1-1, with D possibly TRBD1 on 5 matching bases. The CDR3 covers 16 residues. The germline V gene encodes CDR1 LNHDA and CDR2 SQIVND (reference sequence). Trimming removed 1 base from V and 1 base from J, with 13 bases in between. CDR3 loop: CASSIAQGVENTEAFF. The CDR3 DNA follows: TGTGCCAGTAGTATAGCCCAGGGAGTGGAGAACACTGAAGCTTTCTTT.

This clonotype was detected only a few times. The chain combines TRBV7-2 with TRBJ2-5; D is possibly TRBD1 or TRBD2 (6 bases each). The CDR3 totals 14 residues. The germline V gene encodes CDR1 SGHTA and CDR2 FQGNSA. V lost 5 bases to trimming and J lost 3 bases, with 13 bases between them. The CDR3: CASSRWGAKETQYF. CDR3 coding DNA: TGTGCCAGCAGCCGATGGGGGGCGAAAGAGACCCAGTACTTC.

Judged by abundance, this clonotype is medium-sized. At one end, the junction sequence differs from germline, possibly due to a read error. The chain carries TRBV10-3 and TRBJ1-4; D is uncertain. The CDR3 is made up of 13 amino acids. The germline gives CDR1 ENHRY, CDR2 SYGVKD. CDR3 amino acids: CAISGEFWERLFF. CDR3 nucleotide sequence: TGTGCCATCAGTGGAGAGTTTTGGGAAAGACTGTTTTTT.

This clonotype ranks as medium-sized. The chain links TRBV14 to TRBJ1-1; D remains ambiguous. The CDR3 sequence is 12 residues long. Germline CDR1 reads SGHDN; CDR2 reads FVKESK. Between the trimmed V and J ends, which lost 5 bases and 4 bases, there was a span of 8 bases. CDR3 DNA sequence: TGTGCCAGCAGCAAATACGCCACTGAAGCTTTCTTT. The encoded protein is CASSKYATEAFF.

This clonotype is medium-sized (0.01 to 0.1%) by share. V gene TRBV2 combines with J gene TRBJ2-7; unclear D gene. The CDR3 has 14 amino acids. Germline loops: CDR1 SNHLY, CDR2 FYNNEI. V dropped 3 bases and J dropped 0 bases, with 9 bases sitting between them. The CDR3: CASSDAVVSYEQYF. The CDR3 DNA is TGTGCCAGCAGTGATGCGGTCGTCTCCTACGAGCAGTACTTC. The full variable domain, its missing parts supplied by reference TRBV2 and TRBJ2-7, is EPEVTQTPSHQVTQMGQEVILRCVPISNHLYFYWYRQILGQKVEFLVSFYNNEISEKSEIFDDQFSVERPDGSNFTLKIRSTKLEDSAMYFCASSDAVVSYEQYFGPGTRLTVT.

The sample holds a few counts of this clonotype. A read error may account for a junction end that differs from germline. The chain joins TRBV28 to TRBJ2-7; unclear D gene. The germline CDR1 and CDR2 sequences are MDHEN and SYDVKM. The CDR3 is 13 residues long. CDR3 nucleotides: TGTGCCGGCAGTTTTGCGTCACCCTACGAGCAGTACTTC. This codes for CAGSFASPYEQYF. Supplemented by reference TRBV28 and TRBJ2-7, the full variable domain reads DVKVTQSSRYLVKRTGEKVFLECVQDMDHENMFWYRQDPGLGLRLIYFSYDVKMKEKGDIPEGYSVSREKKERFSLILESASTNQTSMYLCAGSFASPYEQYFGPGTRLTVT.

The sample holds a few counts of this clonotype. The CDR3 coding sequence is TGCAGCGTTGAAGCCCCGAACACTGAAGCTTTCTTT. Its translation: CSVEAPNTEAFF. This sequence joins TRBV29-1 and TRBJ1-1; no clear D. In germline, CDR1 is SQVTM, CDR2 ANQGSEA. V gave up 1 base and J gave up 1 base, with 4 bases separating them. The CDR3 contains 12 residues.

The rearrangement joins TRBV19 to TRBJ2-2, with unresolved D. V gave up 3 bases and J gave up 2 bases, with 10 bases separating them. The CDR3 has 15 residues. Germline V gene sequence: CDR1 LNHDA, CDR2 SQIVND (reference sequence). CDR3 nucleotides: TGTGCCAGTAGTATGTTGCCTGGAAACACCGGGGAGCTGTTTTTT. Residues: CASSMLPGNTGELFF.

By sample fraction, this clonotype is medium-sized. The chain carries TRBV7-9 and TRBJ2-2; unclear D gene. CDR3 size: 12 residues. Germline-derived CDR1 and CDR2 are SEHNR and FQNEAQ (reference sequence). V was clipped by 5 bases and J by 8 bases, with 9 bases between them. The CDR3 sequence: CASSPLRGELFF. The CDR3 coding sequence is TGTGCCAGCAGCCCCCTCCGGGGGGAGCTGTTTTTT.

This clonotype is hyperexpanded in the sample. J is TRBJ2-5 and V is TRBV27, with no clear D. Germline lookup yields CDR1 MNHEY and CDR2 SMNVEV (reference sequence). Between the trimmed V and J ends, which lost 3 bases and 1 base, there was a span of 6 bases. This CDR3 contains 13 residues. CDR3 coding DNA: TGTGCCAGCAGTTTGCGTCGCCAAGAGACCCAGTACTTC. Translation: CASSLRRQETQYF.

By sample fraction, this clonotype is medium-sized (0.01 to 0.1%). J is TRBJ1-1 and V is TRBV19, with unresolved D. With 8 bases removed from V and 4 bases from J, the gap between germline ends came to 14 bases. Per the germline V gene, CDR1 is LNHDA and CDR2 is SQIVND (reference sequence). The CDR3 is 13 amino acids. CDR3 nucleotide sequence: TGTGCCAGTGTTCCTACTTGGGCCACTGAAGCTTTCTTT. This sequence encodes CASVPTWATEAFF.

This chain's CDR3 is CASSMDSSNQPQHF. The DNA of the CDR3 is TGTGCCAGTAGTATGGACAGTTCTAATCAGCCCCAGCATTTT. J is TRBJ1-5 and V is TRBV19; D is perhaps TRBD1 (6 bases). This CDR3 spans 14 amino acids. Germline-derived CDR1 and CDR2 are LNHDA and SQIVND (reference sequence). The germline V and J ends were trimmed by 3 bases and 4 bases, with 10 bases remaining between them.

This clonotype is labeled large. The chain recombines TRBV11-2 with TRBJ2-7; TRBD1 agrees at 10 bases. The CDR3 totals 15 residues. CDR1 SGHAT and CDR2 FQNNGV come from the germline V gene. Trimming removed 5 bases from V and 6 bases from J; junction bases left unmatched: 10. This chain's CDR3 is CASSPPGQGLGEQYF. In DNA form, the CDR3 reads TGTGCCAGCAGCCCCCCGGGACAGGGGTTGGGCGAGCAGTACTTC. Drawing the rest from reference TRBV11-2 and TRBJ2-7, the complete variable domain is EAGVAQSPRYKIIEKRQSVAFWCNPISGHATLYWYQQILGQGPKLLIQFQNNGVVDDSQLPKDRFSAERLKGVDSTLKIQPAKLEDSAVYLCASSPPGQGLGEQYFGPGTRLTVT.

By share of the sample, this clonotype is medium-sized. This chain joins TRBV5-4 and TRBJ2-3; TRBD2 might be the D (5 bases). Trimming took off 4 bases at V and 0 bases at J, with 12 bases between the two ends. The length of the CDR3 is 15 residues. Germline V gene sequence: CDR1 SGHNT, CDR2 YYREEE (reference sequence). Here the CDR3 DNA reads TGTGCCAGCAGCGACGGGATTGCTAGCACAGATACGCAGTATTTT. This sequence encodes CASSDGIASTDTQYF. Complete variable domain (other parts from reference TRBV5-4 and TRBJ2-3): ETGVTQSPTHLIKTRGQQVTLRCSSQSGHNTVSWYQQALGQGPQFIFQYYREEENGRGNFPPRFSGLQFPNYSSELNVNALELDDSALYLCASSDGIASTDTQYFGPGTRLTVL.